Listed here is a single T cell receptor beta chain. The data derive from a study of blood T cell repertoires in COVID-19. On the study more broadly: Samples of COVID-19 (acute and convalescent) were obtained from the United States, Italy and Spain. The analysed material was cDNA or gDNA that came from T cells, B-cell-depleted T cells, or PBMCs.

This CDR3 has 15 amino acids. Trimming took off 0 bases at V and 5 bases at J, with 13 bases between the two ends. The germline V gene has CDR1 LGHNA and CDR2 YSLEER. Source study methods: Researchers report that nucleated cell counts were estimated from reference gene primer amplification. The data were produced by immunoSEQ multiplex PCR, yet TCRdb's version contains in-frame clones alone and is incomplete. V and J calls and clone size are given by that table; D and trimming were obtained from the DNA. The table shows under 45,000 clones, with roughly 87% occurring only once. The rearrangement links TRBV4-3 to TRBJ1-1; weak D call: TRBD1 (6 bases). Sequenced material: peripheral blood. This clonotype originated in a woman at least 80 years old in a cohort sampled during active or convalescent COVID-19. The CDR3 DNA reads as TGCGCCAGCAGCCAAGATCTGCGGGGGCGGACTGAAGCTTTCTTT. Protein: CASSQDLRGRTEAFF.